This T cell receptor beta chain was identified during a study of OX40 agonist ivuxolimab in advanced cancers. V lost 9 bases, J lost 1 base, and 12 bases lay in between. The germline V gene encodes CDR1 LNHDA and CDR2 SQIVND (reference sequence). This CDR3 has 13 residues. The data were produced by immunoSEQ multiplex PCR, yet TCRdb's version contains in-frame clones alone and is incomplete. The sample contains 45,000 to 55,000 clones, nearly 85% of which appear only once. V and J are TRBV19 and TRBJ2-5, with D possibly TRBD1 on 7 matching bases. Sequenced material: CD4+ or CD8+ T cells sorted from blood, taken in a trial of the OX40 agonist ivuxolimab. This TCR was sampled from an adult with an advanced solid tumor such as melanoma, head and neck, liver or kidney cancer. This CDR3 reads CASAGQIQETQYF. The CDR3 region has the DNA TGTGCCAGCGCGGGACAGATCCAAGAGACCCAGTACTTC.